This T cell receptor beta chain was captured in a study of CD4 and CD8 cells across lung adenocarcinoma regions. TCRdb called the PCR reads again in MiXCR, with one record for every CDR3 protein. The data contain roughly 10,000 distinct CDR3 sequences, under 50% of them singletons. Samples came from patients with localized non-small cell lung adenocarcinoma. By frequency in the sample, this clonotype is medium-sized. The specimen sequenced was CD8+ T cells from the margin of a lung tumor. The sequence was obtained from a male donor with lung adenocarcinoma. The CD4 and CD8 labels of this study may be unreliable.

CDR3: CASSPGQGAQTEQYF. The DNA of the CDR3 is TGTGCCAGCAGCCCCGGACAGGGGGCGCAGACCGAGCAGTACTTC. The chain links TRBV6-1 to TRBJ2-1; 11 bases match TRBD1. The DNA matches TRBJ2-7 better at its end, which makes the J call doubtful. CDR3 size: 15 residues. Looked up from germline, CDR1 is MNHNS and CDR2 is SASEGT.